This T cell receptor beta chain was profiled in a study of cytomegalovirus exposure and HLA in healthy donors. Primers for the PCR totalled 60 Vbeta and 13 Jbeta. Per the original methods: In a later analysis, around 87 million unique TCR beta chains included roughly 11 million shared by two or more donors. The protocol was immunoSEQ multiplex PCR, while the TCRdb copy is restricted to in-frame clones and leaves out a portion. V and J calls and clone size follow that table, whereas D and trimming were derived from the DNA. The sample has around 82,000 clones, over 70% seen once; the top ten hold 4.5% to 7%. Study results and caveats: Per a later analysis, HLA-associated TCR beta chains showed more clonal expansion than other, equally common TCR beta chains. Earlier analysis found most TCR beta V segments productive about 87% or about 30% of the time. It was 164 TCR beta chains that were listed as cytomegalovirus-associated.

Remarks on this clone: Its target is unknown.

The germline CDR1 and CDR2 sequences are MNHNS and SASEGT. The CDR3 sequence is 16 residues long. Trimming pared 3 bases from V and 7 bases from J, leaving 19 bases between. Sequenced material: PBMCs. This rearrangement joins TRBV6-1 to TRBJ2-1; D perhaps matches TRBD1 (6 bases). The TCR was taken from a male donor in good health and CMV-seropositive. Here the CDR3 reads CASSDVTGRNGNEQFF. The CDR3 DNA reads TGTGCCAGCAGTGATGTGACAGGTCGAAACGGAAATGAGCAGTTCTTC.